The rows below give T cell receptor beta chains drawn from one sample of a study of blood T cell repertoires in COVID-19. Here immunoSEQ multiplex PCR was the method, and the copy in TCRdb shows in-frame clones only, minus some. The data hold approximately 97,000 clones, with more than 85% observed a single time. Sequences were obtained from peripheral blood. These receptors originate from a man aged 18 to 30 with acute or convalescent COVID-19. The conserved cysteine and the conserved F or W are not part of the CDR3 here. The order of the fields is V gene, clone size, CDR3 protein. Clone size is stated in some rows and not others, as once, few, many or a class when expanded.

TRBV5-1	few	ASSPGLAASYEQY
TRBV5-1	.	ASSLVVVAGAYEQY
TRBV7-9	.	ASIPTQGRTGELF
TRBV19	.	ASSPKGVGSSTDTQY
TRBV11-2	.	ASSARDRVPDTQY
TRBV19	.	ASSIATGVLPEQY
TRBV5-1	.	ASSARQGFGTEAF
TRBV25-1	.	ATRTGTENYGYT
TRBV9	.	ASSSAPRGNEKLF
TRBV5-4	.	ASSPGQGSPLH
TRBV4-2	few	ASSQGLDSYEQY
TRBV18	.	ASSGGQGHLYGYT
TRBV9	.	ASSVEMNTEAF
TRBV5-1	.	ASSFTGTGTEAF
TRBV5-1	.	ASSLGGLSSYNEQF
TRBV6-5	.	ASRKGDSSGNTIY
TRBV11-2	.	ASNPRLGTPVSTIY
TRBV5-5	.	ASSLAGNYGYT
TRBV19	.	ASSSTAATNEKLF
TRBV7-9	.	ASSPREYYGYT
TRBV5-6	.	ASSLYYPGQEGGEQF
TRBV27	few	ASKDRSSYEQY
TRBV3-1/TRBV3-2	once	ASSQDQGGTQY
TRBV19	.	ASSIAGLAGAGTGELF
TRBV3-1/TRBV3-2	.	ASSLTGGVYNSPLH
TRBV27	.	ASSSQPSGANVLT
TRBV12-3/TRBV12-4	.	ASRTANNEKLF